The 23 T cell receptor beta chains below come from one sample, sequenced in a study of T cell clusters in autoimmune cytopenias. TRB was amplified by touch-down multiplex PCR, primer pools A and B combined. No DNA is given; TCRdb re-called the multiplex PCR reads and lists each CDR3 protein once. The sample totals several thousand distinct CDR3 sequences; its top ten clones hold about 4.2%. TRB amplification used approximately 250 ng of peripheral blood genomic DNA. This sample also appeared in a second study, on T cell repertoires in aging, cancer and after chemotherapy.

The sequenced sample was peripheral blood. The receptors shown here come from a human donor in good health.

V is TRBV7-6 and J is TRBJ1-5. The CDR3 has 14 amino acids. Germline V lookup: CDR1 SGHVS, CDR2 FNYEAQ. The CDR3 spells CASSASFGNQPQHF.

By frequency, this clonotype is medium-sized. The chain recombines TRBV6-5 with TRBJ2-3. CDR3 size: 14 residues. The germline CDR1 and CDR2 sequences are MNHEY and SVGAGI. The CDR3 loop reads CASSLGFSTDTQYF.

J is TRBJ1-6 and V is TRBV6-6. This CDR3 comprises 14 residues. Germline CDR1 MNHNY, CDR2 SVGAGI (reference sequence). CDR3 sequence: CACRAESHNSPLHF.

The chain carries TRBV14 and TRBJ2-3; TCRdb picks TRBD2, but there is no DNA to check that call. The CDR3 consists of 15 residues. Germline assignment: CDR1 SGHDN and CDR2 FVKESK. This chain's CDR3 is CASSPGLSHTDTQYF.

By frequency, this clonotype registers medium-sized. The V gene is TRBV19, the J gene TRBJ1-4. The CDR3 length is 12 residues. Germline assignment: CDR1 LNHDA and CDR2 SQIVND (reference sequence). The CDR3 here is CASSRAEEKLFF.

J is TRBJ2-1 and V is TRBV18. The germline V gene encodes CDR1 KGHSH and CDR2 LQKENI. This CDR3 comprises 12 residues. The CDR3 reads CASSKAGNEQFF.

The chain has TRBV5-1 and TRBJ2-7. The length of the CDR3 is 13 residues. Looked up from germline, CDR1 is SGHRS and CDR2 is YFSETQ. CDR3 in amino acids: CASSVNSGYEQYF.

The chain carries TRBV19 and TRBJ1-1; TCRdb's D call of TRBD1 is untestable without DNA. The germline V gene encodes CDR1 LNHDA and CDR2 SQIVND (reference sequence). The CDR3 length is 14 residues. The chain's CDR3 is CASIGDRGYTEAFF. Looking up the rest from reference TRBV19 and TRBJ1-1 gives the full variable domain: DGGITQSPKYLFRKEGQNVTLSCEQNLNHDAMYWYRQDPGQGLRLIYYSQIVNDFQKGDIAEGYSVSREKKESFPLTVTSAQKNPTAFYLCASIGDRGYTEAFFGQGTRLTVV.

The chain carries TRBV28 and TRBJ2-1. In germline, CDR1 is MDHEN, CDR2 SYDVKM. The CDR3 runs to 15 residues. The CDR3 loop is CASSNSRSAPNEQFF.

This clonotype ranks as medium-sized in terms of frequency. The chain employs TRBV29-1 and TRBJ2-1; TCRdb designates TRBD2, a call that cannot be tested without DNA. Germline V gives CDR1 SQVTM, CDR2 ANQGSEA. The CDR3 length is 16 residues. The CDR3 loop is CSVASLQTISYNEQFF.

The gene calls are TRBV10-3 and TRBJ1-1. CDR3 size: 13 residues. Germline V gene lookup returns CDR1 ENHRY and CDR2 SYGVKD. This CDR3 reads CATLQAMNTEAFF.

This chain links TRBV30 with TRBJ1-2; TCRdb's D call of TRBD1 is untestable without DNA. The V gene's germline CDR1 is GTSNPN and CDR2 SVGIG (reference sequence). This CDR3 region has 12 residues. Here the CDR3 reads CAWSVGGWGYTF.

This clonotype counts as medium-sized by frequency. The CDR3 is CASSLASGRTGELFF. The genes are TRBV6-5 and TRBJ2-2; TCRdb indicates TRBD2, and absent DNA this call remains unverified. The CDR3 covers 15 residues. Germline loops: CDR1 MNHEY, CDR2 SVGAGI.

This sequence joins TRBV19 and TRBJ1-1; TCRdb lists TRBD1, though no DNA is available to test this call. The germline V gene has CDR1 LNHDA and CDR2 SQIVND (reference sequence). This CDR3 region has 13 residues. CDR3 sequence: CASTIAWTAEAFF.

The chain joins TRBV7-6 to TRBJ1-2. Germline CDR1 SGHVS, CDR2 FNYEAQ. CDR3 length equals 15 residues. This CDR3 reads CASSSEADSNYGYTF.

This sequence joins TRBV5-4 and TRBJ2-4; the D call from TCRdb, TRBD2, cannot be confirmed without DNA. In germline, CDR1 is SGHNT, CDR2 YYREEE (reference sequence). The CDR3 spans 16 residues. The CDR3 is CASSLEGGRALNIQYF.

The J gene is TRBJ1-2, the V gene TRBV20-1; the TCRdb D gene call, TRBD1, has no DNA to confirm it. In germline, CDR1 is DFQATT, CDR2 SNEGSKA (reference sequence). There are 15 residues in the CDR3. CDR3 region: CSARDRGAGTYGYTF.

According to its frequency, this clonotype is medium-sized. The chain carries TRBV29-1 and TRBJ2-1; absent DNA, TCRdb's TRBD2 call cannot be checked. There are 16 residues in the CDR3. Germline assignment: CDR1 SQVTM and CDR2 ANQGSEA. Here the CDR3 reads CSVRAGGRGSYNEQFF.

This chain joins TRBV20-1 and TRBJ2-1. The CDR3 totals 15 residues. Looked up from germline, CDR1 is DFQATT and CDR2 is SNEGSKA (reference sequence). The CDR3 protein is CSARDVLAGNNEQFF.

This chain joins TRBV18 and TRBJ2-5; checking the TCRdb D call of TRBD2 is not possible without DNA. From germline, CDR1 is KGHSH and CDR2 LQKENI. The CDR3 sequence is 13 residues long. CDR3 amino acids: CASSQTSGETQYF.

This sequence joins TRBV5-6 and TRBJ2-1; TCRdb picks TRBD1, but there is no DNA to check that call. Germline V gene lookup returns CDR1 SGHDT and CDR2 YYEEEE. The CDR3 consists of 17 residues. CDR3 residues: CASSTWGWQTVYNEQFF.

This clonotype is identified as medium-sized (0.01 to 0.1%) from frequency. The chain couples TRBV6-1 to TRBJ2-7. The CDR3 runs 15 residues. Germline lookup yields CDR1 MNHNS and CDR2 SASEGT. CDR3: CASIRSGLASYEQYF.

The chain joins TRBV7-9 to TRBJ2-1; the TRBD1 assignment by TCRdb is unverifiable without DNA. The CDR3 loop spans 14 amino acids. In germline, CDR1 is SEHNR, CDR2 FQNEAQ (reference sequence). The CDR3 sequence: CASSSGTGLNEQFF.